This TCR beta chain was identified during a study of blood T cell repertoires in COVID-19. Study-wide context: Material from acute and convalescent COVID-19 was sourced from the United States, Italy and Spain. T cells, B-cell-depleted T cells, or PBMCs provided the cDNA or gDNA that served as material.

Participant age was roughly 18 to 89 years, and participants resided in roughly 25 US areas. The CDR3 totals 16 residues. V was cut by 0 bases and J by 9 bases, with 18 bases left in between. Germline V lookup: CDR1 MGHRA, CDR2 YSYEKL. Clones were sequenced by immunoSEQ multiplex PCR, and TCRdb holds only the in-frame ones, with some missing. Altogether 390,000 or so clones are present, just under 90% being singletons, with the ten largest covering 10%. The chain is built from TRBV4-1 and TRBJ1-5; D is perhaps TRBD1 (5 bases). Sequenced sample: PBMCs or T cells enriched from blood (not recorded which). The source is a woman aged 50 to 60 who had recovered from COVID-19. Here the CDR3 reads CASSQDSGFPGSPQHF. The CDR3 DNA reads TGCGCCAGCAGCCAAGATTCCGGCTTCCCAGGGTCGCCCCAGCATTTT.